What follows are 30 T cell receptor beta chains derived from one specimen sequenced in a study of T-cell reconstitution after alpha-beta-depleted transplantation in children. Unique molecular identifiers were used to barcode this TCRbeta library. Via MiXCR, TCRdb re-called the PCR reads, giving one row per CDR3 protein. The sample shows approximately 490,000 distinct CDR3 sequences, roughly a tenth of them seen only once. The sample in question was PBMCs, obtained before TCRalphabeta/CD19-depleted stem cell transplant. The receptors shown here come from a child aged 2-15 years with inherited bone marrow failure, due to receive a stem cell transplant.

In regard to this clonotype: This could be a read error, since a much larger clone is one nucleotide away. The gene calls are TRBV9 and TRBJ1-5; maybe TRBD2 (5 bases). The end of the DNA fits TRBJ2-3 better, so the J call may be wrong. CDR1 SGDLS and CDR2 YYNGEE come from the germline V gene. CDR3 length equals 14 residues. The CDR3 sequence: CASSPTSGNQPQYF. CDR3 coding DNA: TGTGCCAGCAGCCCAACATCGGGGAATCAGCCCCAGTATTTT.

This clonotype was counted many times. This rearrangement joins TRBV10-3 to TRBJ2-1; 7 nucleotides agree with TRBD2. This CDR3 is built from 14 residues. V shed 4 bases and J 2 bases; nucleotides not matched to a gene: 2. Per germline, CDR1 ENHRY and CDR2 SYGVKD. The CDR3 bases are TGTGCCATCAGTGGCCTAGCGGCCTACAATGAGCAGTTCTTC. Amino acids: CAISGLAAYNEQFF.

About this clonotype: Compared with germline, one end of the junction differs, possibly owing to a read error. The rearrangement joins TRBV7-2 to TRBJ2-1, with D unresolved. The CDR3 totals 15 residues. The germline CDR1 and CDR2 sequences are SGHTA and FQGNSA. Here the CDR3 reads CASSARASSYSEQFF. CDR3 DNA sequence: TGTGCCAGCAGCGCACGGGCGAGCTCTTACAGTGAGCAGTTCTTC.

The sample holds one count of this clonotype. The gene calls are TRBV5-4 and TRBJ2-7, with TRBD1 as a possible D gene (6 bases). CDR3 length: 12 residues. V lost 6 bases and J lost 1, with 8 bases in between. The V gene's germline CDR1 is SGHNT and CDR2 YYREEE (reference sequence). CDR3 nucleotide sequence: TGTGCCAGCACAGGGGCATCCTACGAGCAGTACTTC. Translated, it gives CASTGASYEQYF.

The table lists this clonotype with many counts. The chain couples TRBV5-5 to TRBJ2-3; possible D gene TRBD2, 5 bases. V lost 4 bases and J 2 bases, leaving 17 bases between the germline ends. The V gene's germline CDR1 is SGHKS and CDR2 YYEKEE (reference sequence). CDR3 length: 16 amino acids. The CDR3 region has the DNA TGTGCCAGCAGCCTACTAGTCTCTCTAAACACAGATACGCAGTATTTT. It encodes CASSLLVSLNTDTQYF.

This clonotype was seen repeatedly, ten times or more. The chain has TRBV24-1 and TRBJ2-3; D perhaps matches TRBD1 (6 bases). The V gene's germline CDR1 is KGHDR and CDR2 SFDVKD. With 7 bases removed from V and 2 bases from J, the gap between germline ends came to 12 bases. This CDR3 is 14 amino acids long. CDR3: CATRKGDPTDTQYF. CDR3 coding DNA: TGTGCCACCAGGAAGGGGGATCCCACAGATACGCAGTATTTT.

This clonotype was detected ten times or more. V and J are TRBV12-3 or TRBV12-4 and TRBJ2-2, with a tentative D call TRBD1 (5 bases). V lost 7 bases and J 5 bases, leaving 14 bases between the germline ends. This CDR3 is built from 14 residues. The CDR3 is CASTRTLQTGELFF. CDR3 DNA sequence: TGTGCCAGCACCCGGACATTACAGACCGGGGAGCTGTTTTTT.

This clonotype was seen ten or more times. The rearrangement uses TRBV20-1 and TRBJ1-2; 10 bases are shared with TRBD1. Germline V lookup: CDR1 DFQATT, CDR2 SNEGSKA (reference sequence). The CDR3 runs to 15 residues. The ends lost 6 bases at V and 3 bases at J; junction bases unmatched: 10. As DNA, the CDR3 is TGCAGTGCCCACGCTAAGGACAGGGGGGACTATGGCTACACCTTC. It specifies CSAHAKDRGDYGYTF.

This clonotype was seen ten or more times. The chain carries TRBV29-1 and TRBJ2-3; 10 bases line up with TRBD1. V lost 7 bases, J lost 9 bases, and 10 bases stayed unmatched. CDR3 length: 13 residues. In germline, CDR1 is SQVTM, CDR2 ANQGSEA. In DNA, the CDR3 is TGCAGCGGGGGACAGGGGCGAGATGGCACGCAGTATTTT. This encodes CSGGQGRDGTQYF.

This clonotype was seen ten or more times. The chain is built from TRBV24-1 and TRBJ2-4; 7 bases are shared with TRBD2. This CDR3 has 14 residues. Germline V CDR1 and CDR2: KGHDR, SFDVKD. V gave up 1 base and J gave up 6 bases; unmatched junction bases: 2. CDR3 amino acids: CATSDFASGNIQYF. In DNA form, the CDR3 reads TGTGCCACCAGTGATTTCGCTAGCGGAAACATTCAGTACTTC.

The rearrangement joins TRBV25-1 to TRBJ2-2, with 7 bases that match TRBD1. CDR1 and CDR2 (germline): MGHDK, SYGVNS. The CDR3 loop spans 13 amino acids. V shed 7 bases, J shed 4 bases, and the junction held 3 bases outside the gene matches. The CDR3 sequence: CASNAGGTGELFF. The CDR3 DNA follows: TGTGCCAGCAACGCAGGGGGCACCGGGGAGCTGTTTTTT. Filled out from reference TRBV25-1 and TRBJ2-2, the complete variable domain reads EADIYQTPRYLVIGTGKKITLECSQTMGHDKMYWYQQDPGMELHLIHYSYGVNSTEKGDLSSESTVSRIRTEHFPLTLESARPSHTSQYLCASNAGGTGELFFGEGSRLTVL.

The table lists this clonotype with many counts. This sequence joins TRBV29-1 and TRBJ2-1, with unresolved D. Trimming shortened V by 5 bases and J by 9 bases, and 11 bases separated the two germline ends. This CDR3 has 11 residues. From germline, CDR1 is SQVTM and CDR2 ANQGSEA. The CDR3 DNA reads as TGCAGCGTTACCCGGACGGGTGAGCAGTTCTTC. Translated, it gives CSVTRTGEQFF.

This clonotype came up many times. The chain has TRBV4-3 and TRBJ2-7; D unclear. Germline values: CDR1 LGHNA, CDR2 YSLEER. V was clipped by 1 base and J by 2 bases, with 12 bases between them. There are 15 residues in the CDR3. Written as DNA, the CDR3 is TGCGCCAGCAGCCAAGCAAACAGCCCAACCTACGAGCAGTACTTC. This gives the protein CASSQANSPTYEQYF.

At least ten counts were recorded for this clonotype. The V call is TRBV20-1, the J call TRBJ2-7; D is unresolved. Germline CDR1 reads DFQATT; CDR2 reads SNEGSKA (reference sequence). Trimming took off 6 bases at V and 3 bases at J, with 12 bases between the two ends. This CDR3 is 12 amino acids long. The CDR3 is CSAQGSVYEQYF. The CDR3 DNA follows: TGCAGTGCCCAAGGGTCGGTCTACGAGCAGTACTTC.

The sample holds many counts of this clonotype. This sequence joins TRBV10-2 and TRBJ2-1; 15 bases match TRBD2. Trimming took 7 bases from V and 8 from J; bases not matched to a gene: 6. Germline CDR1 WSHSY, CDR2 SAAADI. The CDR3 contains 15 residues. CDR3 residues: CASTPGTSGRHEQFF. The CDR3 coding sequence is TGCGCCAGCACCCCTGGGACTAGCGGGAGGCATGAGCAGTTCTTC.

The V and J genes are TRBV6-5 and TRBJ2-1; 14 nucleotides align to TRBD2. Unmatched junction bases numbered 8, after V lost 4 bases and J lost 9 bases. Germline V gene sequence: CDR1 MNHEY, CDR2 SVGAGI. The CDR3 has 16 residues. The CDR3 nucleotides read TGTGCCAGCAGTTCACAGGGACTAGCGGGAGTAGGTGAGCAGTTCTTC. It encodes CASSSQGLAGVGEQFF.

This clonotype was picked up many times. The rearrangement uses TRBV27 and TRBJ1-5; a weak D match, TRBD1 (6 bases). Trimming cost V 8 bases and J 4 bases, with 15 bases left between them. The CDR3 loop spans 14 amino acids. The V gene's germline CDR1 is MNHEY and CDR2 SMNVEV (reference sequence). CDR3 protein: CASGVVGGNQPQHF. Here the CDR3 DNA reads TGTGCCAGCGGGGTAGTAGGGGGGAATCAGCCCCAGCATTTT.

At least ten counts were recorded for this clonotype. V usage is TRBV20-1 and J usage is TRBJ2-7; a possible D gene is TRBD1 (6 bases). The CDR3 contains 15 residues. Trimming removed 0 bases from V and 5 bases from J, with 17 bases in between. Germline CDR1 is DFQATT and CDR2 is SNEGSKA (reference sequence). CDR3 amino acids: CSARDRGGVDNEQYF. In DNA form, the CDR3 reads TGCAGTGCTAGAGACAGGGGCGGAGTGGACAACGAGCAGTACTTC.

This clonotype occurred a few times. The rearrangement joins TRBV5-1 to TRBJ2-5; 9 nucleotides match TRBD2. In germline, CDR1 is SGHRS, CDR2 YFSETQ. After removal of 4 bases from V and 1 base from J, the junction contained 11 bases not matched to a gene. CDR3 size: 17 residues. The CDR3 DNA reads as TGCGCCAGCAGCCTCGGAGCAACTAGCGGGCCCCAAGAGACCCAGTACTTC. This gives the protein CASSLGATSGPQETQYF.

This clonotype was picked up many times. The genes are TRBV28 and TRBJ2-7; 14 bases are a match to TRBD2. The CDR3 consists of 19 residues. CDR1 and CDR2 (germline): MDHEN, SYDVKM. J gave up 1 base and V 2 bases, and 10 bases lay outside the gene matches. CDR3 DNA sequence: TGTGCCAGCAGTTTAGTGGCGGGGACTAGCGGGAGACGATCCTACGAGCAGTACTTC. It yields the protein CASSLVAGTSGRRSYEQYF.

This clonotype has ten or more counts. This chain connects TRBV28 to TRBJ1-1; D is undetermined. Looked up from germline, CDR1 is MDHEN and CDR2 is SYDVKM. V lost 8 bases to trimming and J lost 0 bases, with 16 bases between them. This CDR3 spans 15 amino acids. This chain's CDR3 is CASRPKDLLNTEAFF. In DNA form, the CDR3 reads TGTGCCAGCCGTCCAAAAGACCTTCTGAACACTGAAGCTTTCTTT.

Many counts were recorded for this clonotype. This chain joins TRBV5-4 and TRBJ2-1, with 13 nucleotides matching TRBD2. The V and J ends lost 3 bases and 12 bases, in that order; junction bases with no gene match: 6. The length of the CDR3 is 14 residues. Germline CDR1 SGHNT, CDR2 YYREEE (reference sequence). CDR3 in DNA: TGTGCCAGCAGCTACGGACTAGCGGGAGCAGGGCAGTTCTTC. Protein sequence: CASSYGLAGAGQFF.

The chain links TRBV5-1 to TRBJ1-4; perhaps TRBD1 as D (6 bases). V lost 4 bases to trimming and J lost 2 bases, with 12 bases between them. Germline CDR1 reads SGHRS; CDR2 reads YFSETQ. The CDR3 runs 15 residues. The CDR3 region has the DNA TGCGCCAGCAGCCCGGGGGGACACACTAATGAAAAACTGTTTTTT. It encodes CASSPGGHTNEKLFF.

This clonotype was observed many times. This rearrangement joins TRBV7-2 to TRBJ1-5; D uncertain. This CDR3 comprises 12 residues. The V end lost 4 bases, the J end lost 7 bases, and 8 bases lay between the germline ends. In germline, CDR1 is SGHTA, CDR2 FQGNSA. This chain's CDR3 is CASSWAGQPQHF. The CDR3 DNA sequence: TGTGCCAGCAGCTGGGCAGGACAGCCCCAGCATTTT.

This clonotype came up many times. The chain links TRBV24-1 to TRBJ2-2; 9 bases align to TRBD1. This CDR3 spans 16 amino acids. Looked up from germline, CDR1 is KGHDR and CDR2 is SFDVKD. The ends lost 4 bases at V and 3 bases at J; junction bases unmatched: 5. CDR3 coding DNA: TGTGCCACCAGTGAACCGGGACAGGGTCACACCGGGGAGCTGTTTTTT. Translated: CATSEPGQGHTGELFF.

This chain joins TRBV7-9 and TRBJ2-7, with TRBD1 matching 8 bases. Germline V CDR1 and CDR2: SEHNR, FQNEAQ (reference sequence). V gave up 2 bases and J gave up 0 bases; unmatched junction bases: 3. This CDR3 has 15 residues. CDR3 DNA: TGTGCCAGCAGCTTACGACAGGGGACCTCCTACGAGCAGTACTTC. It specifies CASSLRQGTSYEQYF.

This clonotype was seen many times. The chain combines TRBV29-1 with TRBJ2-2; D ambiguous. V lost 4 bases, J lost 6 bases, and 12 bases lay in between. CDR1 SQVTM and CDR2 ANQGSEA come from the germline V gene. The CDR3 loop spans 13 amino acids. This chain's CDR3 is CSVVGRKAGELFF. The CDR3 coding sequence is TGCAGCGTTGTCGGCCGCAAAGCCGGGGAGCTGTTTTTT.

The rearrangement joins TRBV30 to TRBJ2-7, with TRBD2 matching over 15 bases. In germline, CDR1 is GTSNPN, CDR2 SVGIG (reference sequence). The CDR3 runs 17 residues. The trim removed 3 bases at V and 0 bases at J, leaving 6 bases unmatched. Here the CDR3 reads CAWRGLAGGLFSYEQYF. The DNA for the CDR3 is TGTGCCTGGAGGGGACTAGCGGGAGGCCTCTTCTCCTACGAGCAGTACTTC.

This chain links TRBV7-9 with TRBJ2-5; 7 bases match TRBD1. The CDR3 is 16 amino acids. From germline, CDR1 is SEHNR and CDR2 FQNEAQ (reference sequence). With 4 bases clipped from V and 2 bases from J, the junction kept 10 bases outside the gene matches. CDR3 sequence: CASSYPRTGDQETQYF. CDR3 nucleotides: TGTGCCAGCAGCTACCCTCGTACAGGGGATCAAGAGACCCAGTACTTC.

This clonotype was seen at least ten times. The V and J genes are TRBV10-3 and TRBJ1-5; D gene uncertain. The CDR3 spans 13 residues. V lost 10 bases, J lost 3 bases, and 13 bases lay in between. Germline V gene lookup returns CDR1 ENHRY and CDR2 SYGVKD. In DNA form, the CDR3 reads TGTGCCACCAACGGGCAAAACAATCAGCCCCAGCATTTT. Protein product: CATNGQNNQPQHF.